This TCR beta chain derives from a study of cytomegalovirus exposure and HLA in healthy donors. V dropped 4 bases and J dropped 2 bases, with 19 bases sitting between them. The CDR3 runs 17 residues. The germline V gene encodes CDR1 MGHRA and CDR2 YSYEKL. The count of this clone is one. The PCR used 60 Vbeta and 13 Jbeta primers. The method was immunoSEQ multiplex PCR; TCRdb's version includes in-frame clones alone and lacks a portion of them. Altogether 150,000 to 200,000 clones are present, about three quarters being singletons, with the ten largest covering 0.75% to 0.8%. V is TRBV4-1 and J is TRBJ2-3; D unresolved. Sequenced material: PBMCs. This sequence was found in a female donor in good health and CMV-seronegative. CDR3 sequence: CASSPLGPILPTDTQYF. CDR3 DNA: TGCGCCAGCAGCCCTCTCGGTCCGATCCTACCCACAGATACGCAGTATTTT.